A selection of T cell receptor beta chains follows, all from one sample in a study of blood T cell repertoires in COVID-19. The table came from immunoSEQ multiplex PCR; TCRdb's copy has only in-frame clones and leaves some out. The sample lists about 190,000 clones; roughly four fifths were seen once. Specimen: peripheral blood. Receptor source: a woman aged 40 to 50 with acute or convalescent COVID-19. The CDR3 runs from the conserved cysteine through the conserved F or W. The order of the fields is clone size, D gene, J gene, V gene, CDR3 DNA, CDR3 protein. D genes are given only for firm matches. Clone sizes are given selectively: once, few, many, or a class where the clone is expanded.

few,.,TRBJ2-5,TRBV24-1,TGTGCCACCAGTGAGCGGGACAGCTTGCCTGGGACCCAGTACTTC,CATSERDSLPGTQYF
.,TRBD2,TRBJ2-4,TRBV7-9,TGTGCCAGCAGCCGGGGGGACATTCAGTACTTC,CASSRGDIQYF
.,TRBD1,TRBJ2-1,TRBV27,TGTGCCAGCCAAGGGACAGGGCTCTATAGAAATGAGCAGTTCTTC,CASQGTGLYRNEQFF
.,.,TRBJ1-6,TRBV2,TGTGCCAGCCGAACCCGGCAGGGTAGTTCACCCCTCCACTTT,CASRTRQGSSPLHF
.,.,TRBJ2-7,TRBV28,TGTGCCAGCAGTTCCAGGGTTCACCACGAGCAGTACTTC,CASSSRVHHEQYF
once,.,TRBJ1-1,TRBV5-4,TGTGCCAGCAGCTTGGGGGGACAGAACACTGAAGCTTTCTTT,CASSLGGQNTEAFF
.,.,TRBJ1-4,TRBV28,TGTGCCAGCAGTTCGTCTTCTAATGAAAAACTGTTTTTT,CASSSSSNEKLFF
.,.,TRBJ1-4,TRBV27,TGTGCCAGCAGTTTCCAGGGGCTGGGGGGGATTAATGAAAAACTGTTTTTT,CASSFQGLGGINEKLFF
.,.,TRBJ2-2,TRBV13,TGTGCCAGCAGCTTACGTCAAGAGTTTCGATCCAGGGAGCTGTTTTTT,CASSLRQEFRSRELFF
.,TRBD1,TRBJ1-6,TRBV6-6,TGTGCCAGCAGTTATCGACAGGGAAATTCACCCCTCCACTTT,CASSYRQGNSPLHF
.,.,TRBJ1-1,TRBV10-1,TGCGCCAGCAGTGATCCAGGCCACCGTGGGGCTTTCTTT,CASSDPGHRGAFF
.,.,TRBJ2-4,TRBV6-2/TRBV6-3,TGTGCCAGCAGTCTCAAAATGCGGAACATTCAGTACTTC,CASSLKMRNIQYF
few,TRBD2,TRBJ2-2,TRBV24-1,TGTGCCGCGGGGGGGCAGAACACCGGGGAGCTGTTTTTT,CAAGGQNTGELFF
.,TRBD2,TRBJ2-3,TRBV28,TGTGCCAGCGGGACTAGCGGGCCCAGTTTGTGGACAGATACGCAGTATTTT,CASGTSGPSLWTDTQYF
.,.,TRBJ1-6,TRBV6-6,TGTGCCAGCAGTCCCATATTGACAGGCGCCGGTGGGTCACCCCTCCACTTT,CASSPILTGAGGSPLHF
.,.,TRBJ2-7,TRBV6-5,TGTGCCAGCAGATTGCTAGACTCCTACGAGCAGTACTTC,CASRLLDSYEQYF
.,.,TRBJ2-2,TRBV6-5,TGTGCCAGCAGTTATGTGGGGGGAGCGAACACCGGGGAGCTGTTTTTT,CASSYVGGANTGELFF
.,.,TRBJ1-3,TRBV5-6,TGTGCCAGCAGCTATCCATCTGGAAACACCATATATTTT,CASSYPSGNTIYF
.,.,TRBJ1-1,TRBV2,TGTACCGTACCGGGCACAGGGCGAGGTGAAGCTTTCTTT,CTVPGTGRGEAFF
.,TRBD1,TRBJ2-1,TRBV6-5,TGTGCCAGCAGTTTAAGAGGACAGGGGAAACCTCAGCAGTTCTTC,CASSLRGQGKPQQFF
.,.,TRBJ1-4,TRBV6-1,TGTGCCAGCAGTGAAGCACCAGCGAATGAAAAACTGTTTTTT,CASSEAPANEKLFF
.,.,TRBJ1-2,TRBV5-5,TGTGCCAGCAGCTTGGCCGGCGGAGCGAACTATGGCTACACCTTC,CASSLAGGANYGYTF
.,TRBD2,TRBJ2-1,TRBV3-1/TRBV3-2,TGTGCCAGCAGCCTGGGACTAGCGGGGGGCTTATCTAGTTTTTCCTACAATGAGCAGTTCTTC,CASSLGLAGGLSSFSYNEQFF
.,.,TRBJ1-5,TRBV28,TGTGCCAGCAGTTTAGCCTGGCAGGGTAGCAATCAGCCCCAGCATTTT,CASSLAWQGSNQPQHF
.,.,TRBJ2-1,TRBV2,TGTGCCAGCAGGTCACAGGGTAGCTCCTACAATGAGCAGTTCTTC,CASRSQGSSYNEQFF
.,.,TRBJ1-5,TRBV3-1/TRBV3-2,TGTGCCAGCAGCCAAGATCTTAGTAGACAACAGCCCCAGCATTTT,CASSQDLSRQQPQHF
.,.,TRBJ2-3,TRBV10-3,TGTGCCATCAGTGAGTCGAAAGGGGCGGGCACAGATACGCAGTATTTT,CAISESKGAGTDTQYF
.,.,TRBJ1-6,TRBV7-8,TGTGCCAGCAGATCTCTCACAGGTTCACCCCTCCACTTT,CASRSLTGSPLHF
once,.,TRBJ2-3,TRBV5-1,TGCGCCAGCAGCTTGGACTCCTACACAGATACGCAGTATTTT,CASSLDSYTDTQYF
.,.,TRBJ2-1,TRBV6-5,TGTGCCAGCAGTTACATTGGACAGCCGGACGATGAGCAGTTCTTC,CASSYIGQPDDEQFF
few,TRBD1,TRBJ1-1,TRBV27,TGTGCCAGCAGTCCTTGGGACAGAGGTACTGAAGCTTTCTTT,CASSPWDRGTEAFF
.,TRBD2,TRBJ2-3,TRBV28,TGTGCCAGCAGTCCGAGCCTGGGAGGTGGCGGGAGAACAGATACGCAGTATTTT,CASSPSLGGGGRTDTQYF
.,TRBD2,TRBJ2-2,TRBV4-2,TGTGCCAGCAGCCTCCTTACAGGAGGGAGGGCCCTATCAAACACCGGGGAGCTGTTTTTT,CASSLLTGGRALSNTGELFF
.,.,TRBJ1-6,TRBV5-6,TGTGCCAGCAGCTTGGGGGGGGGCGCGGCACCCCTCCACTTT,CASSLGGGAAPLHF
.,.,TRBJ1-1,TRBV5-1,TGCGCCAGCAGCTTAGGACAGAGGTTCGACGAAGCTTTCTTT,CASSLGQRFDEAFF
.,TRBD2,TRBJ2-1,TRBV24-1,TGTGCCACCAGTGATAGCGACTCCGGGACTAGGGGTGAGCAGTTCTTC,CATSDSDSGTRGEQFF
.,TRBD1,TRBJ2-1,TRBV7-9,TGTGCCAGCAGCTCGGGACAGGGTGCCTACAATGAGCAGTTCTTC,CASSSGQGAYNEQFF
.,.,TRBJ1-2,TRBV28,TGTGCCAGCAGTTCTAATGGCTACACCTTC,CASSSNGYTF
once,.,TRBJ2-7,TRBV2,TGTGCCAGCAGGAGACTAGAGGGCGACGAGCAGTACTTC,CASRRLEGDEQYF
.,TRBD1,TRBJ1-1,TRBV6-5,TGTGCCAGCAGTCTCAGGGGGCTGAACACTGAAGCTTTCTTT,CASSLRGLNTEAFF
.,.,TRBJ1-1,TRBV27,TGTGCCAGCAGTCCAACTTTGAACACTGAAGCTTTCTTT,CASSPTLNTEAFF
.,TRBD2,TRBJ2-1,TRBV5-4,TGTGCCAGCAGCCTTGGACTAGCGGGGGGGCAAGGTGAGCAGTTCTTC,CASSLGLAGGQGEQFF
once,.,TRBJ2-3,TRBV7-2,TGTGCCAGCTCCCGGGTGTTGGATACGCAGTATTTT,CASSRVLDTQYF
.,.,TRBJ1-4,TRBV5-1,TGCGCCAGCGGAGTCGGTGAAAAACTGTTTTTT,CASGVGEKLFF
once,.,TRBJ1-2,TRBV6-5,TGTGCCAGCAGTTACTCGGACAGTTATGGCTACACCTTC,CASSYSDSYGYTF
.,.,TRBJ1-2,TRBV28,TGTGCCAGCAGTTTATTGGATAGCGGGTATGGCTACACCTTC,CASSLLDSGYGYTF
.,.,TRBJ2-1,TRBV7-2,TGTGCCAGCAGCTTAGCTATCCAGACTTACAATGAGCAGTTCTTC,CASSLAIQTYNEQFF
.,.,TRBJ1-4,TRBV7-9,TGTGCCAGCAGCTTAGCGGTTTACAGGTGGGATGAAAAACTGTTTTTT,CASSLAVYRWDEKLFF
many,.,TRBJ2-7,TRBV28,TGTGCCAGCAGTTTACCAGGTAGTCCTCCCCCCTTCTACGAGCAGTACTTC,CASSLPGSPPPFYEQYF
.,.,TRBJ1-1,TRBV29-1,TGCAGCGTTTCCGGGACCAGGGAGGCTAACACTGAAGCTTTCTTT,CSVSGTREANTEAFF
.,.,TRBJ2-2,TRBV5-6,TGTGCCAGCAGCGCAGGCTCCCGGGGCACCGGGGAGCTGTTTTTT,CASSAGSRGTGELFF
.,TRBD2,TRBJ2-5,TRBV7-2,TGTGCCAGCAGCTTTCAGGGAGGGACTAAAGAGACCCAGTACTTC,CASSFQGGTKETQYF
.,.,TRBJ2-7,TRBV6-1,TGTGCCAGCAGTGAAGGGGCAGCAACAACCTACGAGCAGTACTTC,CASSEGAATTYEQYF
once,.,TRBJ2-3,TRBV9,TGTGCCAGCAGCTCCTCCATGGTCTATCCAGATACGCAGTATTTT,CASSSSMVYPDTQYF